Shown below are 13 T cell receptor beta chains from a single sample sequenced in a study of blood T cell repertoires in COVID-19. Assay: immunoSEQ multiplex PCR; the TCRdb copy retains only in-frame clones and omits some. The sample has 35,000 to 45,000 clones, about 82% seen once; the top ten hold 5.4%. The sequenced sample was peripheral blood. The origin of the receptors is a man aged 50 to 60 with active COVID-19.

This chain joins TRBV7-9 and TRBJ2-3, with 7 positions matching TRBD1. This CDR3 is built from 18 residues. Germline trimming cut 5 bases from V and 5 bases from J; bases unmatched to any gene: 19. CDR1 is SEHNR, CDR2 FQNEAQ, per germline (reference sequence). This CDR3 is CASSLSRGDSFFVDTQYF. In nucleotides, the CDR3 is TGTGCCAGCAGCCTTAGTAGAGGGGACAGCTTTTTTGTAGATACGCAGTATTTT.

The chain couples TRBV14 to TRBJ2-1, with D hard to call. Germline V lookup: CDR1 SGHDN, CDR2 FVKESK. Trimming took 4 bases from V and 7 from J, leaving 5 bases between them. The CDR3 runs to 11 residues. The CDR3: CASSRSNEQFF. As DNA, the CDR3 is TGTGCCAGCAGCCGCAGTAATGAGCAGTTCTTC.

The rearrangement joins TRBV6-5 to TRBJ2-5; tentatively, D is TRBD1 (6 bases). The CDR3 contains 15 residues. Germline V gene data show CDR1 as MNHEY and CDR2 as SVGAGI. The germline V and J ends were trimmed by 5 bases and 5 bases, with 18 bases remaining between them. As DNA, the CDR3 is TGTGCCAGCAGTCCCTCGAAACAGGGAAGGGAGACCCAGTACTTC. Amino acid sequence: CASSPSKQGRETQYF.

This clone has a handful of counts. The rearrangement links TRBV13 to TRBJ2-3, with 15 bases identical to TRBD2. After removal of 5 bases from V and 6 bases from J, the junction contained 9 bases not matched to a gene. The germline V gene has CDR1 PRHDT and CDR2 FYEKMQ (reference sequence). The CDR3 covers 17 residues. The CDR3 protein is CASSGTSGRLRWDTQYF. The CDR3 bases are TGTGCCAGCAGCGGGACTAGCGGGAGGCTCCGATGGGATACGCAGTATTTT.

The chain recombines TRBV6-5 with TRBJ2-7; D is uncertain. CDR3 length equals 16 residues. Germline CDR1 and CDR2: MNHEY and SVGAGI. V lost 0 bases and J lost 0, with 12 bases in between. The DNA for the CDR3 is TGTGCCAGCAGTTACTCGGCCTCTTTTGCCTCCTACGAGCAGTACTTC. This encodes CASSYSASFASYEQYF.

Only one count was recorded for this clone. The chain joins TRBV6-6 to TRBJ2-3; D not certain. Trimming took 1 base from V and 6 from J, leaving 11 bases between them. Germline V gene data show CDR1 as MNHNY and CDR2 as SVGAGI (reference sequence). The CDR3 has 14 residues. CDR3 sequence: CASSYLTSVDTQYF. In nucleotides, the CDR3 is TGTGCCAGCAGTTACTTGACTTCGGTGGATACGCAGTATTTT.

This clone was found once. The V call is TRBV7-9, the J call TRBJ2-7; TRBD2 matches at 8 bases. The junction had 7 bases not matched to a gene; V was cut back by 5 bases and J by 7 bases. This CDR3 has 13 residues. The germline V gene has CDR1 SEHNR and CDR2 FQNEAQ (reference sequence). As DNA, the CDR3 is TGTGCCAGCAGCAAGACTAGCGTGCGGGAGCAGTACTTC. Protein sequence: CASSKTSVREQYF.

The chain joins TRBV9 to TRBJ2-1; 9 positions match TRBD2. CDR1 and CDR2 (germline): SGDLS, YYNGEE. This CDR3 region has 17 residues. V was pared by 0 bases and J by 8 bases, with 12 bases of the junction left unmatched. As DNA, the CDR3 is TGTGCCAGCAGCGTAGGTGGCGGGGGGGCCTTCGGATATGAGCAGTTCTTC. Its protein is CASSVGGGGAFGYEQFF. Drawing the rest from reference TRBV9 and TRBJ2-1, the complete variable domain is DSGVTQTPKHLITATGQRVTLRCSPRSGDLSVYWYQQSLDQGLQFLIQYYNGEERAKGNILERFSAQQFPDLHSELNLSSLELGDSALYFCASSVGGGGAFGYEQFFGPGTRLTVL.

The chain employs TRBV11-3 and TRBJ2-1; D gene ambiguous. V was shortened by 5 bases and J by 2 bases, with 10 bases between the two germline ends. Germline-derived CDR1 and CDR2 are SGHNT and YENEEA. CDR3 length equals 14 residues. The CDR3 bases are TGTGCCAGCAGCCTCGGTGGTACCTACAATGAGCAGTTCTTC. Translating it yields CASSLGGTYNEQFF.

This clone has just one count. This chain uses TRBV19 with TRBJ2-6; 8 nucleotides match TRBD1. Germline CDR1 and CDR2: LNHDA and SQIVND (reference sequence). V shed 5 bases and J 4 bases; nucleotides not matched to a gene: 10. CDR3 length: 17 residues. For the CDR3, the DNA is TGTGCCAGTAGTCAACGACAGGGGTCCACCGGGGCCAACGTCCTGACTTTC. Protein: CASSQRQGSTGANVLTF.

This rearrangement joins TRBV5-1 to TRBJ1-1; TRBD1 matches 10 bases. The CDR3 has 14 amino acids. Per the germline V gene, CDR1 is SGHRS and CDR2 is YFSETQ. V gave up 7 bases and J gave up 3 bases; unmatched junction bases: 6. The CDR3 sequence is CASATGGADTEAFF. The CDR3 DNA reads TGCGCCAGCGCGACAGGGGGCGCGGACACTGAAGCTTTCTTT. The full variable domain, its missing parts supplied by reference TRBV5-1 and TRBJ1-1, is KAGVTQTPRYLIKTRGQQVTLSCSPISGHRSVSWYQQTPGQGLQFLFEYFSETQRNKGNFPGRFSGRQFSNSRSEMNVSTLELGDSALYLCASATGGADTEAFFGQGTRLTVV.

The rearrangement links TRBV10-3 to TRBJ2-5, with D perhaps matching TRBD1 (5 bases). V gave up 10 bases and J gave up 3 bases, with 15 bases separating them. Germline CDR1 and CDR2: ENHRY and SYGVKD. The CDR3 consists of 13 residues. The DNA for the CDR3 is TGTGCCAGCTCCAAAACAGGCGAAGAGACCCAGTACTTC. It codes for CASSKTGEETQYF.

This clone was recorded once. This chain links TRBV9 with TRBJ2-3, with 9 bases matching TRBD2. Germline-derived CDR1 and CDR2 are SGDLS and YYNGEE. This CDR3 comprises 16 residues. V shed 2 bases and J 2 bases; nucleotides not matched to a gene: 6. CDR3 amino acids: CASSVGTSSYTDTQYF. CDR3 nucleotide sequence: TGTGCCAGCAGCGTCGGGACTAGCAGCTACACAGATACGCAGTATTTT. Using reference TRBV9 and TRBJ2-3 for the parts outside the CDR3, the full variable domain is DSGVTQTPKHLITATGQRVTLRCSPRSGDLSVYWYQQSLDQGLQFLIQYYNGEERAKGNILERFSAQQFPDLHSELNLSSLELGDSALYFCASSVGTSSYTDTQYFGPGTRLTVL.